This T cell receptor beta chain was documented in a study of blood T cells in healthy people across ages. Findings and caveats of the study: No conclusive comparison of naive versus antigen-experienced cells was possible with unsorted PBMCs.

Comment on this clonotype: Its antigen remains unidentified. Germline and junction disagree at one end, which may indicate a read error.

From germline, CDR1 is SGHTA and CDR2 FQGTGA. This CDR3 has 14 amino acids. The authors ran a second PCR of 7 to 11 cycles using a sample-barcoded 5' primer and a J-beta primer mix. A minimum of 2.5 million CDR3-containing paired-end reads was obtained for each sample. MiXCR, applied by TCRdb to the 5' RACE reads, yields one record per CDR3 protein. The sample shows some 1.5 million distinct CDR3 sequences, approximately 28% of them seen only once. Sample: blood. The clonotype was recovered from a woman aged 25 to 39 in good health. The rearrangement uses TRBV7-3 and TRBJ2-2, with D perhaps TRBD1 (8 bases). The CDR3 DNA sequence: TGTGCCAGCAGCCGACAGGGGAGGGCCGGGGAGCGGTTTTTT. Translated, it gives CASSRQGRAGERFF.